The entry below gives a single T cell receptor (beta chain) sequence along with its context. No antigen is known for it. Amplification targeted TCR beta CDR3 regions from RNA transcripts. Researchers ran a first-round RT-PCR on the TCR CDR3 using the HTBI primer set. TCRdb reprocessed the multiplex PCR reads with MiXCR, giving one entry per CDR3 protein. The repertoire includes over 650,000 distinct CDR3 sequences, about 17% of them detected once, and over 7.5% sits in the top ten. The data were taken from a study of T cells in Graves' hyperthyroidism and ophthalmopathy. Trimming took off 0 bases at V and 2 bases at J, with 5 bases between the two ends. The CDR3 is 13 amino acids. Looked up from germline, CDR1 is SGDLS and CDR2 is YYNGEE. Findings of the study overall: Peripheral blood also featured most of the thyroid clonotypes expanded above 0.001.

This clonotype was obtained from a man between 18 and 29 years old with Graves' hyperthyroidism. What was sequenced was blood. The chain combines TRBV9 with TRBJ1-2; D call uncertain. The CDR3 reads CASSVATNYGYTF. In nucleotides, the CDR3 is TGTGCCAGCAGCGTAGCGACGAACTATGGCTACACCTTC.